This TCR beta chain was found in a study of blood T cell repertoires in COVID-19. Study as a whole: There were acute and convalescent COVID-19 samples, and they came from the United States, Italy and Spain. Sample material is recorded as cDNA or gDNA derived from T cells, B-cell-depleted T cells, or PBMCs.

CDR3 length equals 14 residues. Trimming took 7 bases from V and 7 from J, leaving 16 bases between them. From germline, CDR1 is MNHEY and CDR2 SVGAGI. Per the original methods: Cell counts per sample came from amplifying reference gene primers. Sequenced by immunoSEQ multiplex PCR; TCRdb stores in-frame clones only, minus some. V, J and clone size reflect that table, while D and trimming were determined from the DNA. The sample lists under 65,000 clones, more than 85% occurring once. Sequencing was done on a sample of peripheral blood. The clonotype originates from a man of 80 years or more in a cohort sampled during active COVID-19. The chain joins TRBV6-5 to TRBJ2-2; TRBD2 is a possible D gene (5 bases). For the CDR3, the DNA is TGTGCCAGCACTACCCGGGATTTGTACGGGGAGCTGTTTTTT. Protein product: CASTTRDLYGELFF.